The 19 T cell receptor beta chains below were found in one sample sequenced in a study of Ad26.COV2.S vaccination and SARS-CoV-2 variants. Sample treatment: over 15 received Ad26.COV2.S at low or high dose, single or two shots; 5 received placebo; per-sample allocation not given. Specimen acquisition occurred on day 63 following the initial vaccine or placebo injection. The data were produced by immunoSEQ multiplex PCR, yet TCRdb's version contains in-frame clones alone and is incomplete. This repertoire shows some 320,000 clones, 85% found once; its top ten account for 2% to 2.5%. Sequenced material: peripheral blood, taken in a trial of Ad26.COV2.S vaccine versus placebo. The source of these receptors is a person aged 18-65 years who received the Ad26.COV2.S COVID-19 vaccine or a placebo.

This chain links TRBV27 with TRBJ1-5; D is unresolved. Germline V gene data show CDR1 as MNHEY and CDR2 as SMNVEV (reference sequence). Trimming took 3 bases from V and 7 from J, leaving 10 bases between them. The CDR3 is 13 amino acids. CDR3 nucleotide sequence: TGTGCCAGCAGTTTCTCGGCGGGCCAGCCCCAGCATTTT. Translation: CASSFSAGQPQHF.

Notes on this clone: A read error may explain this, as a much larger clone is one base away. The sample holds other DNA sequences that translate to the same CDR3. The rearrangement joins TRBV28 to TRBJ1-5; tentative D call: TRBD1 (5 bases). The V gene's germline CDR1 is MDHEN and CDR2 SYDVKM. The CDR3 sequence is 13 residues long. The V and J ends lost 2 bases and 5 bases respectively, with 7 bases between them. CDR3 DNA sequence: TGTGCCAGCAGTTTAAGGGGCGATCAGCCCCAGCATTTT. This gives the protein CASSLRGDQPQHF.

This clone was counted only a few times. This chain's CDR3 is CASSERDGNTIYF. The CDR3 bases are TGCGCCAGCAGCGAGAGGGATGGAAACACCATATATTTT. The chain uses TRBV4-1 and TRBJ1-3; D ambiguous. Germline-derived CDR1 and CDR2 are MGHRA and YSYEKL. The CDR3 loop spans 13 amino acids. V dropped 5 bases and J dropped 3 bases, with 8 bases sitting between them.

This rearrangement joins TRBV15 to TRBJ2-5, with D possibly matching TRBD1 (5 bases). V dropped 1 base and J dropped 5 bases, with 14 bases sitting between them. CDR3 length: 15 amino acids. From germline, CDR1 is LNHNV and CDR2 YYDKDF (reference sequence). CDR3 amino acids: CATSRVGASGETQYF. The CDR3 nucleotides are TGTGCCACCAGCAGAGTTGGGGCCTCGGGCGAGACCCAGTACTTC.

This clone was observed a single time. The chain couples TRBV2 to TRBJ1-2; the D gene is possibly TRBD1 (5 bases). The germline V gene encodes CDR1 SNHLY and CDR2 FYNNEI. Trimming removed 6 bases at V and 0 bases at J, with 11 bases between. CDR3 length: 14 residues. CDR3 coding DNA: TGTGCCAGCAGCAGGGACGGAGCTAACTATGGCTACACCTTC. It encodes CASSRDGANYGYTF.

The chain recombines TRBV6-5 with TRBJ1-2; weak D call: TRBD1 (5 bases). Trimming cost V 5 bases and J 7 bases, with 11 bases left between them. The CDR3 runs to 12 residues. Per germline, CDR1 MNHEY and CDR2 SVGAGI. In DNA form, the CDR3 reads TGTGCCAGCAGTCCCGCCAGGGTTGGCTACACCTTC. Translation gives CASSPARVGYTF.

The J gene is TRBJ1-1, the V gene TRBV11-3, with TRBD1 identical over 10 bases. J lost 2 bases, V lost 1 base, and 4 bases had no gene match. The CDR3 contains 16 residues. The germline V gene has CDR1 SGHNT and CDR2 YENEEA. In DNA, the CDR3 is TGTGCCAGCAGCTTAGGCGGGGACAGGGGAAACACTGAAGCTTTCTTT. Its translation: CASSLGGDRGNTEAFF.

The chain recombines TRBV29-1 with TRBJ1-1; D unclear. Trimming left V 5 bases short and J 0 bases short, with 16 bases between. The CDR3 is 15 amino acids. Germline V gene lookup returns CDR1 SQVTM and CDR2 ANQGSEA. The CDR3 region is CSVRREGFMNTEAFF. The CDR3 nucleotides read TGCAGCGTTAGGAGAGAGGGTTTCATGAACACTGAAGCTTTCTTT.

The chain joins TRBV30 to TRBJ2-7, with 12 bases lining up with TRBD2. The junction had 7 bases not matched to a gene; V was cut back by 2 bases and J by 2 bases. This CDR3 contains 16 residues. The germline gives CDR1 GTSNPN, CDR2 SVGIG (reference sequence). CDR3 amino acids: CAWSRRLAGETYEQYF. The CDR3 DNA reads TGTGCCTGGAGTCGAAGACTAGCGGGGGAGACCTACGAGCAGTACTTC. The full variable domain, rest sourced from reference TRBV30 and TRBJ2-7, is SQTIHQWPATLVQPVGSPLSLECTVEGTSNPNLYWYRQAAGRGLQLLFYSVGIGQISSEVPQNLSASRPQDRQFILSSKKLLLSDSGFYLCAWSRRLAGETYEQYFGPGTRLTVT.

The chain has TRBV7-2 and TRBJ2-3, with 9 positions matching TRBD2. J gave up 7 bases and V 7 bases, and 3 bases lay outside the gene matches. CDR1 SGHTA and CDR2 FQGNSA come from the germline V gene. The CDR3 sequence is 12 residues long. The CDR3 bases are TGTGCCAGCACGGCGGGGGGGAATACGCAGTATTTT. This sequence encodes CASTAGGNTQYF.

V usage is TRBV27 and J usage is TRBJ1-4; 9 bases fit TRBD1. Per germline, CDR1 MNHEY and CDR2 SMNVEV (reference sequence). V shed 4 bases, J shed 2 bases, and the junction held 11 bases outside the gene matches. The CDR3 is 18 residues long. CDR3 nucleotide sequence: TGTGCCAGCAGTTCAATAACAGGGGGCGCCGGGACTAATGAAAAACTGTTTTTT. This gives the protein CASSSITGGAGTNEKLFF.

For the CDR3, the DNA is TGTGCCAGCAGTTTTGCAGGGCAAGGCTACACCTTC. It codes for CASSFAGQGYTF. The chain recombines TRBV12-3 or TRBV12-4 with TRBJ1-2, with D perhaps TRBD1 (5 bases). The CDR3 loop spans 12 amino acids. V was clipped by 3 bases and J by 8 bases, with 10 bases between them.

The CDR3 is CASSGGRGNIQYF. The CDR3 coding sequence is TGCGCCAGCAGTGGTGGAAGGGGGAACATTCAGTACTTC. The chain has TRBV10-1 and TRBJ2-4; D might be TRBD1 (6 bases). The CDR3 is 13 residues long. V was cut by 4 bases and J by 7 bases, with 11 bases left in between. Germline CDR1 WNHNN, CDR2 SYGVQD (reference sequence).

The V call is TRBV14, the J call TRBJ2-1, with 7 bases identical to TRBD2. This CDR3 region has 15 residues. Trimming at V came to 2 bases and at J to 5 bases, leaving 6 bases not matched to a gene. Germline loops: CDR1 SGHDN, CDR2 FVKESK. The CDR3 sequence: CASSQRRGIDNEQFF. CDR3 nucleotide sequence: TGTGCCAGCAGCCAACGGCGGGGGATCGACAATGAGCAGTTCTTC.

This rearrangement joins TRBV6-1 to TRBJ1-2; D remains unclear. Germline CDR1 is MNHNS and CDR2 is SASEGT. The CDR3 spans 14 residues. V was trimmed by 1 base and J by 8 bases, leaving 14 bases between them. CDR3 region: CASSEVRWEEGYTF. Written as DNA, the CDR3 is TGTGCCAGCAGTGAAGTTCGTTGGGAGGAGGGCTACACCTTC.

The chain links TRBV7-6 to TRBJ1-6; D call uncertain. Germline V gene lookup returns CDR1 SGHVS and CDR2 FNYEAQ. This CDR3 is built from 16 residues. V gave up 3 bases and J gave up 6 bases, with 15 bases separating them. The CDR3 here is CASSLFPGGPNSPLHF. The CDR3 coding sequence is TGTGCCAGCAGCTTGTTCCCCGGTGGTCCTAATTCACCCCTCCACTTT. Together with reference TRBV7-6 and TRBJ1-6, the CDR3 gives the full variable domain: GAGVSQSPRYKVTKRGQDVALRCDPISGHVSLYWYRQALGQGPEFLTYFNYEAQQDKSGLPNDRFSAERPEGSISTLTIQRTEQRDSAMYRCASSLFPGGPNSPLHFGNGTRLTVT.

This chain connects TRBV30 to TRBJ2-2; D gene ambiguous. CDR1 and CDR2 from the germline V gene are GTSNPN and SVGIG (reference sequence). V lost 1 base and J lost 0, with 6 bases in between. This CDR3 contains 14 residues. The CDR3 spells CAWSAAANTGELFF. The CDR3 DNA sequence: TGTGCCTGGAGTGCGGCAGCGAACACCGGGGAGCTGTTTTTT.

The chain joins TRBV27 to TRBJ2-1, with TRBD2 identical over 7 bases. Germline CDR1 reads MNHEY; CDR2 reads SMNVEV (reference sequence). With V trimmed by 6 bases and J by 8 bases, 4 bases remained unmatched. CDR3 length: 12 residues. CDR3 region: CASSSGLYEQFF. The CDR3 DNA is TGTGCCAGCAGCTCGGGACTATATGAGCAGTTCTTC.

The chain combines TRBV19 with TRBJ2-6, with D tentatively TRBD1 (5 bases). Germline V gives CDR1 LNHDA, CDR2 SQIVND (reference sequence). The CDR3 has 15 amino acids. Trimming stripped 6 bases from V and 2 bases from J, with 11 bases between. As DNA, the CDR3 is TGTGCCAGTAGAGACACAGGTGCTGGGGCCAACGTCCTGACTTTC. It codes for CASRDTGAGANVLTF.